This TCR beta chain was recovered during a study of shared clonotypes between healthy human individuals. Only Caucasian adults living in Nashville, Tennessee served as donors. Generated by immunoSEQ multiplex PCR, the TCRdb table keeps only in-frame clones and is missing some. The table lists roughly 2,300,000 clones, around 90% of them singletons, with 0.3% to 0.45% in the top ten. This CDR3 has 14 residues. The germline V gene has CDR1 MGHRA and CDR2 YSYEKL. The V and J ends lost 4 bases and 4 bases respectively, with 12 bases between them. General study findings and limits: A handful of donors shared roughly 5% of their naive CD4 clonotypes.

As for this clone: What it binds is unknown.

The origin of this receptor is a man aged 18 to 30 in good health. Some clones in this sample may be carry-over from other donors' samples. The rearrangement links TRBV4-1 to TRBJ2-3, with D maybe TRBD1 (6 bases). Material for sequencing was naive CD4+ T cells from PBMCs. Subset described: CD45RA+ positively selected. This CDR3 reads CASSPYDRPDTQYF. The DNA of the CDR3 is TGCGCCAGCAGCCCATACGACAGGCCAGATACGCAGTATTTT.